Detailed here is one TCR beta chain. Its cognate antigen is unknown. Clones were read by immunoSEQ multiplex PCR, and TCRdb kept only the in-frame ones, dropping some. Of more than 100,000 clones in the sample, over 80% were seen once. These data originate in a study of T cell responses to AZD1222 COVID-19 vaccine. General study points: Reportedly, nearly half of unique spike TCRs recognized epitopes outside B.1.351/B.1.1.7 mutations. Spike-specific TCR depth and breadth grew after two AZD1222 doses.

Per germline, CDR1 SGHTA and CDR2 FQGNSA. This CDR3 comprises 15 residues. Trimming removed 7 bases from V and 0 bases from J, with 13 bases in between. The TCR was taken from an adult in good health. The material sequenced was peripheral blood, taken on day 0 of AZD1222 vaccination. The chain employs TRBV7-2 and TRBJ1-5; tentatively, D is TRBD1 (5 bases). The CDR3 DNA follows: TGTGCCAGCAACGAGGGACCTTATAGCAATCAGCCCCAGCATTTT. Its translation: CASNEGPYSNQPQHF.